This T cell receptor (beta chain) was found in a study of T-cell reconstitution after alpha-beta-depleted transplantation in children. Study results and limitations: The study reportedly traced alpha-beta T cells about two months after transplant to several hundred expanded graft clones. Some patients' high day-60 TCRbeta diversity was traced to surviving recipient T cells and thymic progenitors. After one year, T-cell counts and TCRbeta diversity mostly came from new T cells.

CDR3 length: 11 amino acids. The germline gives CDR1 DFQATT, CDR2 SNEGSKA (reference sequence). This clonotype has at least ten counts. Its antigen is not known. Unique molecular identifiers featured in how the TCRbeta library was prepared. MiXCR, run by TCRdb on the PCR reads, gives a single entry per CDR3 protein. The top ten hold about 5% of the sample, which has more than 200,000 distinct CDR3 sequences, more than 20% seen once. This clonotype originated in a female patient aged 2 to 10 who had a stem cell transplant for congenital amegakaryocytic thrombocytopenia, so the T cells may come from the graft donor. The specimen was PBMCs, mostly from graft donor cells, collected 360 days after TCRalphabeta/CD19-depleted stem cell transplant. The rearrangement uses TRBV20-1 and TRBJ1-6, with D unresolved. The CDR3 DNA reads as TGCAAGGCGGGCTATAATTCACCCCTCCACTTT. Translating it yields CKAGYNSPLHF.